These T cell receptor beta chains were read from a single sample in a study of T-cell memory formation after mild COVID-19. One entry per CDR3 protein, called by TCRdb with MiXCR from the 5' RACE reads. The table lists 400,000 to 500,000 distinct CDR3 sequences, about 20% of them singletons. Sequencing was performed on PBMCs or a T cell subset sorted from them (not recorded which). These receptors all come from a young man who had mild COVID-19 (a few samples of this study predate the infection). Cell type and time point are not known. CDR3s include the opening cysteine and the closing phenylalanine or tryptophan. Fields, in order: V gene, J gene, D gene, CDR3 protein. The D gene is left open where the match is weak.

>TRBV5-1|TRBJ1-3|TRBD1
CASSLGDSSSGNTIYF
>TRBV6-5|TRBJ1-3|-
CASSYGRAGNTIYF
>TRBV4-3|TRBJ2-5|TRBD1
CASSQVNTGGETQYF
>TRBV6-2/TRBV6-3|TRBJ2-7|TRBD1
CASRQGQIYEQYF
>TRBV10-3|TRBJ1-2|-
CATQGYGYTF
>TRBV5-1|TRBJ2-7|-
CASSRGESEQYF
>TRBV6-1|TRBJ2-1|TRBD1
CASSSKAAGGTPHNEQFF
>TRBV2|TRBJ2-2|-
CASSERGHTGELFF
>TRBV20-1|TRBJ2-3|-
CSAAGGGRGGKEDTQYF
>TRBV5-1|TRBJ2-7|-
CATWEEQYF
>TRBV4-1|TRBJ2-7|-
CASSQEDVPLPPISYEQYF
>TRBV20-1|TRBJ1-1|-
CSARQYPRVNTEAFF
>TRBV19|TRBJ2-7|-
CASNVVLRDDEQYF
>TRBV2|TRBJ2-3|TRBD1
CASSGTAGTDTQYF
>TRBV28|TRBJ2-1|TRBD2
CASVTSGGANEQFF
>TRBV15|TRBJ2-7|-
CATSPHTSYEQYF
>TRBV4-1|TRBJ1-2|-
CASSQLPKTVNYGYTF
>TRBV24-1|TRBJ2-3|TRBD1
CATSVADGQGAESDTQYF
>TRBV29-1|TRBJ2-5|-
CSVGVPGLQETQYF
>TRBV6-2/TRBV6-3|TRBJ1-2|-
CASSLHRPTNYGYTF
>TRBV6-5|TRBJ2-5|-
CASSYGGDGKTQYF
>TRBV7-6|TRBJ1-2|TRBD1
CASSPRQGMGYGYTF
>TRBV20-1|TRBJ1-6|TRBD1
CSANRAGTGRSPLHF
>TRBV10-3|TRBJ1-6|-
CAISESTGSVPPLHF
>TRBV5-6|TRBJ2-7|TRBD1
CASSFSRTGTYEQYF
>TRBV10-3|TRBJ1-2|-
CAISAGDGYTF
>TRBV27|TRBJ1-2|TRBD1
CASSLFPGQGEIGYTF
>TRBV11-2|TRBJ2-4|TRBD1
CASSGQGWDIQYF
>TRBV6-2/TRBV6-3|TRBJ2-1|TRBD2
CASSELAGGPSSYNEQFF
>TRBV4-3|TRBJ1-1|-
CASSQWRATEAFF
>TRBV2|TRBJ1-1|-
CASTGVGARTEAFF
>TRBV3-1|TRBJ2-7|-
CASSQGQTYEQYF
>TRBV12-3/TRBV12-4|TRBJ1-1|TRBD1
CASSFGQARGMGTEAFF
>TRBV7-2|TRBJ2-6|-
CASSFLSGANVLTF
>TRBV20-1|TRBJ2-5|-
CSARVQETQYF
>TRBV7-2|TRBJ2-7|TRBD2
CASSSQPASGGLSEQYF